The 5 T cell receptor beta chains presented below share a single source sample, sequenced in a study of cytomegalovirus exposure and HLA in healthy donors. Vbeta (60) and Jbeta (13) primers were used in the PCR. Repertoires were generated with immunoSEQ multiplex PCR, while TCRdb's copy carries only in-frame clones and drops some. The sample has fewer than 150,000 clones; around 85% are singletons. Input material: PBMCs. Source of these receptors: a middle-aged man in good health and CMV-seropositive.

The V call is TRBV13, the J call TRBJ2-7; D uncertain. This CDR3 has 13 residues. Germline V lookup: CDR1 PRHDT, CDR2 FYEKMQ (reference sequence). V gave up 0 bases and J gave up 6 bases, with 9 bases separating them. The DNA for the CDR3 is TGTGCCAGCAGCTTAGGCTACCCTTCCGAGCAGTACTTC. Its protein is CASSLGYPSEQYF.

The chain joins TRBV2 to TRBJ1-1, with TRBD1 as a possible D gene (5 bases). Germline V gene sequence: CDR1 SNHLY, CDR2 FYNNEI. The V gene lost 5 bases and the J gene lost 5 bases, with 12 bases spanning the gap. This CDR3 has 13 amino acids. As DNA, the CDR3 is TGTGCCAGCAGTACCTTCGGGGGAACTGAAGCTTTCTTT. Protein sequence: CASSTFGGTEAFF.

This sequence joins TRBV18 and TRBJ1-1; D is undetermined. The ends were cut back, 3 bases at V and 1 base at J, with 6 bases in the middle. Germline loops: CDR1 KGHSH, CDR2 LQKENI. The CDR3 spans 13 residues. For the CDR3, the DNA is TGTGCCAGCTCACCCGGGGAGAACACTGAAGCTTTCTTT. This translates into CASSPGENTEAFF.

The chain uses TRBV27 and TRBJ2-1; the match to TRBD2 covers 9 bases. V lost 9 bases to trimming and J lost 7 bases; unmatched junction nucleotides: 25. The CDR3 is 19 residues long. Germline-derived CDR1 and CDR2 are MNHEY and SMNVEV (reference sequence). The CDR3 sequence is CASGTRASGNRLRGNEQFF. For the CDR3, the DNA is TGTGCCAGTGGCACCCGGGCTAGCGGGAACCGCCTGAGAGGGAATGAGCAGTTCTTC.

This clone showed up just once. V is TRBV30 and J is TRBJ1-1; 7 bases line up with TRBD1. The CDR3 length is 14 residues. Germline V gene data show CDR1 as GTSNPN and CDR2 as SVGIG (reference sequence). The V gene end was trimmed by 2 bases and the J gene end by 0 bases; junction bases not matched to a gene: 3. The CDR3 DNA sequence: TGTGCCTGGAGTCCAGGGGGGATGAACACTGAAGCTTTCTTT. Protein sequence: CAWSPGGMNTEAFF. Drawing the rest from reference TRBV30 and TRBJ1-1, the complete variable domain is SQTIHQWPATLVQPVGSPLSLECTVEGTSNPNLYWYRQAAGRGLQLLFYSVGIGQISSEVPQNLSASRPQDRQFILSSKKLLLSDSGFYLCAWSPGGMNTEAFFGQGTRLTVV.